This entry lists 24 T cell receptor beta chains sequenced from one sample in a study of blood T cell repertoires in COVID-19. The assay was immunoSEQ multiplex PCR, and TCRdb's table has in-frame clones only and misses some. The data show some 230,000 clones, with about 80% seen just once and approximately 15% held by the top ten. Sequences were obtained from PBMCs or T cells enriched from blood (not recorded which). Receptors were obtained from a man in his forties who had recovered from COVID-19.

The chain is built from TRBV5-1 and TRBJ2-4; weak D call: TRBD1 (6 bases). The CDR3 has 13 amino acids. Germline loops: CDR1 SGHRS, CDR2 YFSETQ. Trimming shortened V by 3 bases and J by 11 bases, and 15 bases separated the two germline ends. CDR3 sequence reads: CASSSDSSGVQYF. The CDR3 nucleotides read TGCGCCAGCAGCTCGGACAGCTCTGGGGTTCAGTACTTC. Complete variable domain (other parts from reference TRBV5-1 and TRBJ2-4): KAGVTQTPRYLIKTRGQQVTLSCSPISGHRSVSWYQQTPGQGLQFLFEYFSETQRNKGNFPGRFSGRQFSNSRSEMNVSTLELGDSALYLCASSSDSSGVQYFGAGTRLSVL.

V and J are TRBV6-5 and TRBJ1-1, with a possible D match to TRBD1 (6 bases). The germline gives CDR1 MNHEY, CDR2 SVGAGI. The CDR3 extends over 14 amino acids. The V end was cut by 6 bases, the J end by 1 base, with 12 bases between. This CDR3 is CASRAGEWNTEAFF. In DNA, the CDR3 is TGTGCCAGCAGGGCAGGGGAGTGGAACACTGAAGCTTTCTTT.

V and J are TRBV27 and TRBJ2-1; 10 nucleotides line up with TRBD2. CDR1 is MNHEY, CDR2 SMNVEV, per germline (reference sequence). J gave up 5 bases and V 5 bases, and 12 bases lay outside the gene matches. The length of the CDR3 is 17 residues. This CDR3 reads CASSRHGGTSDNNEQFF. The CDR3 nucleotides read TGTGCCAGCAGTAGACATGGCGGGACTAGCGACAACAATGAGCAGTTCTTC.

This sequence joins TRBV28 and TRBJ2-1, with 12 bases that match TRBD2. Germline loops: CDR1 MDHEN, CDR2 SYDVKM. This CDR3 has 19 amino acids. V was pared by 4 bases and J by 2 bases, with 12 bases of the junction left unmatched. The CDR3 here is CASSWGGLAGPSAYNEQFF. The CDR3, as DNA: TGTGCCAGCAGTTGGGGGGGACTAGCGGGTCCCAGCGCCTACAATGAGCAGTTCTTC.

On this clone itself: This same CDR3 is encoded by further DNA sequences in the sample. The chain recombines TRBV11-3 with TRBJ2-3; 8 positions match TRBD2. The germline gives CDR1 SGHNT, CDR2 YENEEA. Trimming cost V 4 bases and J 0 bases; bases outside gene matches: 6. This CDR3 comprises 16 residues. Written as DNA, the CDR3 is TGTGCCAGCAGCTCCGGACTAGCTGATAGCACAGATACGCAGTATTTT. Translated, it gives CASSSGLADSTDTQYF.

V gene TRBV9 combines with J gene TRBJ2-5; D might be TRBD2 (6 bases). The CDR3 length is 15 residues. Deletions cut 0 bases from V and 2 bases from J, with 11 bases between. Germline CDR1 is SGDLS and CDR2 is YYNGEE. In nucleotides, the CDR3 is TGTGCCAGCAGCGTAGTGGGGGGATGGCAAGAGACCCAGTACTTC. This encodes CASSVVGGWQETQYF.

This chain uses TRBV5-4 with TRBJ2-2, with 7 bases lining up with TRBD2. Germline lookup yields CDR1 SGHNT and CDR2 YYREEE (reference sequence). The CDR3 has 17 amino acids. The ends lost 3 bases at V and 5 bases at J; junction bases unmatched: 13. The CDR3 sequence is CASSSSPGRVQTGELFF. CDR3 in DNA: TGTGCCAGCAGCTCTTCCCCGGGGAGGGTCCAGACCGGGGAGCTGTTTTTT. Drawing the rest from reference TRBV5-4 and TRBJ2-2, the complete variable domain is ETGVTQSPTHLIKTRGQQVTLRCSSQSGHNTVSWYQQALGQGPQFIFQYYREEENGRGNFPPRFSGLQFPNYSSELNVNALELDDSALYLCASSSSPGRVQTGELFFGEGSRLTVL.

The chain joins TRBV4-1 to TRBJ2-3, with D maybe TRBD2 (5 bases). Trimming left V 4 bases short and J 4 bases short, with 18 bases between. The germline V gene encodes CDR1 MGHRA and CDR2 YSYEKL. The CDR3 extends over 16 amino acids. The CDR3 here is CASSPLTSSVADTQYF. In DNA, the CDR3 is TGCGCCAGCAGCCCACTCACTAGTAGTGTCGCAGATACGCAGTATTTT.

The V and J genes are TRBV20-1 and TRBJ1-3; D gene uncertain. The CDR3 spans 15 residues. Per the germline V gene, CDR1 is DFQATT and CDR2 is SNEGSKA (reference sequence). The germline V and J ends were trimmed by 3 bases and 4 bases, with 16 bases remaining between them. Here the CDR3 reads CSASLPLGSGNTIYF. The CDR3 DNA reads TGCAGTGCTAGTTTACCTCTAGGATCAGGAAACACCATATATTTT.

The chain links TRBV6-6 to TRBJ1-3; D is ambiguous. The CDR3 is made up of 16 amino acids. V was shortened by 3 bases and J by 0 bases, with 12 bases between the two germline ends. Germline CDR1 is MNHNY and CDR2 is SVGAGI (reference sequence). DNA of the CDR3: TGTGCCAGCAGTTATTCTCAACCGAGCTCTGGAAACACCATATATTTT. Amino acids: CASSYSQPSSGNTIYF.

V gene TRBV5-1 combines with J gene TRBJ1-2, with TRBD1 identical over 7 bases. The CDR3 covers 15 residues. The germline gives CDR1 SGHRS, CDR2 YFSETQ. V lost 0 bases and J lost 0; bases outside the gene matches: 2. CDR3 in amino acids: CASSLDDRANYGYTF. As DNA, the CDR3 is TGCGCCAGCAGCTTGGATGACAGGGCTAACTATGGCTACACCTTC.

This chain connects TRBV3-1 (or the pseudogene TRBV3-2) to TRBJ1-1; 8 bases are a match to TRBD1. V was clipped by 1 base and J by 1 base; unmatched bases: 2. Germline V gene sequence: CDR1 LGHDT, CDR2 YNNKEL (reference sequence). The CDR3 is 15 amino acids. The CDR3 bases are TGTGCCAGCAGCCAAGCTGGACAGGGGAACACTGAAGCTTTCTTT. It specifies CASSQAGQGNTEAFF.

The chain links TRBV7-9 to TRBJ2-1; TRBD2 matches 12 bases. V gave up 4 bases and J gave up 8 bases; unmatched junction bases: 3. Germline loops: CDR1 SEHNR, CDR2 FQNEAQ (reference sequence). The CDR3 has 14 residues. The CDR3 coding sequence is TGTGCCAGCAGCTCGACTAGCGGGAGTTATGAGCAGTTCTTC. Its protein product is CASSSTSGSYEQFF.

A single count supports this clone. The V call is TRBV2, the J call TRBJ2-1, with 7 bases matching TRBD2. J gave up 2 bases and V 2 bases, and 6 bases lay outside the gene matches. Germline V lookup: CDR1 SNHLY, CDR2 FYNNEI. There are 16 residues in the CDR3. The CDR3 here is CASSELRTRAYNEQFF. CDR3 coding DNA: TGTGCCAGCAGTGAACTAAGGACTAGGGCCTACAATGAGCAGTTCTTC. Combining the CDR3 with reference TRBV2 and TRBJ2-1 gives the whole variable domain EPEVTQTPSHQVTQMGQEVILRCVPISNHLYFYWYRQILGQKVEFLVSFYNNEISEKSEIFDDQFSVERPDGSNFTLKIRSTKLEDSAMYFCASSELRTRAYNEQFFGPGTRLTVL.

The CDR3 is CATSLSGGSEAFF. DNA of the CDR3: TGTGCCACTTCACTTTCAGGGGGCTCTGAAGCTTTCTTT. The gene calls are TRBV24-1 and TRBJ1-1; 8 nucleotides agree with TRBD1. Germline CDR1 KGHDR, CDR2 SFDVKD. J lost 6 bases, V lost 10 bases, and 9 bases had no gene match. This CDR3 contains 13 residues.

V usage is TRBV1 and J usage is TRBJ1-2; the table's D call, TRBD1, was not checked against the DNA. TRBV1 is an annotated pseudogene. The CDR3 has 16 amino acids. CDR3 sequence (DNA): TGCACCAGCAGCCAAACCGGGACAGAATTTAACTATGGCTACACCTTC. Translated, it gives CTSSQTGTEFNYGYTF.

This chain links TRBV20-1 with TRBJ1-1; D may be TRBD1 (6 bases). Per the germline V gene, CDR1 is DFQATT and CDR2 is SNEGSKA (reference sequence). This CDR3 has 11 amino acids. The CDR3 DNA is TGCAGAGGTGGACAGACAATTGAAGCTTTCTTT. Protein: CRGGQTIEAFF.

The chain has TRBV27 and TRBJ2-2; D might be TRBD2 (5 bases). The length of the CDR3 is 14 residues. The germline gives CDR1 MNHEY, CDR2 SMNVEV (reference sequence). Trimming stripped 3 bases from V and 0 bases from J, with 5 bases between. This CDR3 is CASSFGTNTGELFF. The CDR3 DNA follows: TGTGCCAGCAGTTTCGGGACGAACACCGGGGAGCTGTTTTTT.

This rearrangement joins TRBV5-4 to TRBJ2-7; 9 bases are a match to TRBD1. The CDR3 is 14 amino acids. CDR1 is SGHNT and CDR2 is YYREEE in the germline V gene (reference sequence). The junction had 3 bases not matched to a gene; V was cut back by 2 bases and J by 3 bases. The CDR3, as DNA: TGTGCCAGCAGCTTACAGGGGGCCCTCTACGAGCAGTACTTC. Translated: CASSLQGALYEQYF.

This chain connects TRBV12-3 or TRBV12-4 to TRBJ1-2, with D hard to call. The CDR3 loop spans 13 amino acids. Trimming shortened V by 11 bases and J by 8 bases, and 21 bases separated the two germline ends. CDR3 sequence: CALLEVNLMGYTF. DNA for the CDR3: TGTGCCCTCTTGGAGGTAAACTTGATGGGCTACACCTTC.

The chain joins TRBV4-1 to TRBJ2-7, with D possibly matching TRBD2 (6 bases). Germline values: CDR1 MGHRA, CDR2 YSYEKL. V gave up 4 bases and J gave up 4 bases, with 11 bases separating them. This CDR3 region has 13 residues. As DNA, the CDR3 is TGCGCCAGCAGCCGCGGGGCAGGGTACGAGCAGTACTTC. This encodes CASSRGAGYEQYF.

This chain links TRBV3-1 (or the pseudogene TRBV3-2) with TRBJ1-1; a weak D match, TRBD1 (5 bases). The V gene's germline CDR1 is LGHDT and CDR2 YNNKEL (reference sequence). Trimming left V 0 bases short and J 10 bases short, with 12 bases between. The CDR3 loop spans 13 amino acids. CDR3 residues: CASSQDRAGGAFF. CDR3 bases: TGTGCCAGCAGCCAAGACAGGGCGGGGGGAGCTTTCTTT.

The rearrangement links TRBV7-9 to TRBJ2-3; TRBD2 might be the D (5 bases). Trimming removed 2 bases from V and 1 base from J, with 13 bases in between. Germline values: CDR1 SEHNR, CDR2 FQNEAQ (reference sequence). This CDR3 region has 16 residues. The CDR3: CASSLPRGIGTDTQYF. The CDR3 DNA reads TGTGCCAGCAGCTTACCCCGAGGGATCGGCACAGATACGCAGTATTTT.

V is TRBV7-3 and J is TRBJ1-1; D gene uncertain. This CDR3 contains 11 residues. The germline gives CDR1 SGHTA, CDR2 FQGTGA. Trimming shortened V by 4 bases and J by 7 bases, and 7 bases separated the two germline ends. CDR3: CASSSSGEAFF. The CDR3 region has the DNA TGTGCCAGCAGCTCCTCAGGTGAAGCTTTCTTT. Full variable domain (remainder filled in from reference TRBV7-3 and TRBJ1-1): GAGVSQTPSNKVTEKGKYVELRCDPISGHTALYWYRQSLGQGPEFLIYFQGTGAADDSGLPNDRFFAVRPEGSVSTLKIQRTERGDSAVYLCASSSSGEAFFGQGTRLTVV.